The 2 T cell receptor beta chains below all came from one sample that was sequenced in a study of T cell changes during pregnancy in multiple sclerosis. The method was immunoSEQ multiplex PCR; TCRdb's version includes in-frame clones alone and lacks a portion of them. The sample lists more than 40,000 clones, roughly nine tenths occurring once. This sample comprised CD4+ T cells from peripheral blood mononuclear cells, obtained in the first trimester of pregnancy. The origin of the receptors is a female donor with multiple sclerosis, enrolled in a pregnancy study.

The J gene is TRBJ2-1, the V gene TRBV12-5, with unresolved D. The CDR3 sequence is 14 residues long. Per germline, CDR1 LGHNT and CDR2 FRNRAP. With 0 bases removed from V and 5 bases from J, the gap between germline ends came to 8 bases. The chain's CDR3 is CASGLVRAHNEQFF. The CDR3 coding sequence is TGTGCTAGTGGTTTGGTACGAGCGCACAATGAGCAGTTCTTC.

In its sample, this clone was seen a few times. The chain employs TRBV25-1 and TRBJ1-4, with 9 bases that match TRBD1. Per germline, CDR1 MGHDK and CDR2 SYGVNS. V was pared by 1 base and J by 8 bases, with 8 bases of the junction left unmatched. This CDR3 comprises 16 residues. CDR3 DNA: TGTGCCAGCAGTGAATCCTTGACAGGGGGAGAAGAAAAACTGTTTTTT. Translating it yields CASSESLTGGEEKLFF.